This T cell receptor beta chain was sequenced for a study of T-cell memory formation after mild COVID-19. TCRdb redid the calling of the 5' RACE reads with MiXCR, one entry per CDR3 protein. The sample has about 16,000 distinct CDR3 sequences; around 20% are singletons. This clonotype was seen ten or more times. The sequencing input was PBMCs or a T cell subset sorted from them (not recorded which). The origin of this receptor is a man younger than 35 who had mild COVID-19 (a few samples of this study predate the infection). Cell type and time point are not known.

In DNA, the CDR3 is TGCGCCAGCAGCCAAGATCGGGGGTTTTGGGCTTTCTTT. Translating it yields CASSQDRGFWAFF. The chain is built from TRBV4-3 and TRBJ1-1; tentatively, D is TRBD1 (5 bases). In germline, CDR1 is LGHNA, CDR2 YSLEER. V dropped 0 bases and J dropped 11 bases, with 13 bases sitting between them. The CDR3 runs to 13 residues.